This entry lists 12 T cell receptor beta chains sequenced from one sample in a study of human T cells and chemical hapten exposure. Time point defined: pre-sensitization, week 0. Sample treatment: therapeutic diphenylcyclopropenone sensitization with weekly scalp DPC. TCRdb ran MiXCR on the RACE reads and lists one entry per CDR3 protein. The table shows some 51,000 distinct CDR3 sequences, with over 8% occurring only once. This specimen consisted of whole blood, obtained in connection with sensitization to the hapten diphenylcyclopropenone (DPC). Source of these receptors: a woman aged 40 to 50 with alopecia areata. Some clones in this sample may be carry-over from other donors' samples.

The rearrangement uses TRBV10-3 and TRBJ1-5; D ambiguous. This CDR3 contains 13 residues. V shed 8 bases and J shed 6 bases, with 14 bases lying between them. Germline lookup yields CDR1 ENHRY and CDR2 SYGVKD. The CDR3 region has the DNA TGTGCCATCGCTACTGAGGTGGGTCAGCCCCAGCATTTT. It specifies CAIATEVGQPQHF.

This clonotype has ten or more counts. This sequence joins TRBV20-1 and TRBJ1-2; tentatively, D is TRBD1 (6 bases). Germline values: CDR1 DFQATT, CDR2 SNEGSKA (reference sequence). Trimming shortened V by 6 bases and J by 7 bases, and 24 bases separated the two germline ends. CDR3 length equals 15 residues. This chain's CDR3 is CSAGGSGRLKVGYTF. CDR3 bases: TGCAGTGCAGGGGGGTCGGGCCGGTTGAAGGTTGGCTACACCTTC.

This clonotype was found many times. The chain couples TRBV2 to TRBJ2-1, with TRBD2 matching 10 bases. The CDR3 runs 15 residues. Germline CDR1 is SNHLY and CDR2 is FYNNEI. V shed 2 bases and J 6 bases; nucleotides not matched to a gene: 4. The CDR3 here is CASSEQAGGSNEQFF. CDR3 in DNA: TGTGCCAGCAGTGAACAAGCGGGGGGGTCCAATGAGCAGTTCTTC.

As concerns this clonotype: A read error may explain this, as a much larger clone is one base away. This chain joins TRBV9 and TRBJ1-1; weak D call: TRBD1 (5 bases). CDR1 and CDR2 (germline): SGDLS, YYNGEE. The CDR3 runs to 14 residues. The CDR3 region is CASCVDDRNTEAFF. DNA of the CDR3: TGTGCCAGCTGCGTAGATGACAGGAACACTGAAGCTTTCTTT.

This clonotype was counted many times. The chain carries TRBV29-1 and TRBJ1-1; perhaps TRBD1 as D (5 bases). This CDR3 is 12 amino acids long. Deletions cut 1 base from V and 11 bases from J, with 14 bases between. Germline CDR1 SQVTM, CDR2 ANQGSEA. The DNA for the CDR3 is TGCAGCGTTGAAGTCGGGGGGTTGAATGCTTTCTTT. This encodes CSVEVGGLNAFF.

This clonotype was found many times. The V gene is TRBV7-2, the J gene TRBJ2-5; D is possibly TRBD1 or TRBD2 (5 bases each). CDR3 length: 13 amino acids. Germline V gives CDR1 SGHTA, CDR2 FQGNSA. V lost 1 base to trimming and J lost 5 bases, with 8 bases between them. The CDR3 DNA sequence: TGTGCCAGCAGCTTAGGCAGGGACGAGACCCAGTACTTC. This encodes CASSLGRDETQYF.

This clonotype was seen a single time. Given a much more abundant clone one base away, this may be a read error. This chain links TRBV28 with TRBJ1-5, with D maybe TRBD1 (5 bases). Germline V lookup: CDR1 MDHEN, CDR2 SYDVKM. The length of the CDR3 is 17 residues. DNA for the CDR3: TGTGCCAGCAGTTCGGGACCCCATATCGCTGTCGATCAGCCCCAGGATTTT. It codes for CASSSGPHIAVDQPQDF.

The table lists this clonotype with a few counts. This chain connects TRBV7-6 to TRBJ2-1; 9 bases are a match to TRBD2. The V gene end was trimmed by 5 bases and the J gene end by 7 bases; junction bases not matched to a gene: 21. The CDR3 is made up of 19 amino acids. The V gene's germline CDR1 is SGHVS and CDR2 FNYEAQ. This chain's CDR3 is CASSRYLSAGGGAQNEQFF. CDR3 bases: TGTGCCAGCAGCCGCTATCTATCAGCGGGCGGGGGGGCCCAAAATGAGCAGTTCTTC.

This clonotype was detected ten times or more. The chain combines TRBV7-2 with TRBJ2-7; unclear D gene. Trimming stripped 1 base from V and 2 bases from J, with 9 bases between. The CDR3 sequence is 14 residues long. Germline-derived CDR1 and CDR2 are SGHTA and FQGNSA. The CDR3 is CASSLVARAYEQYF. DNA for the CDR3: TGTGCCAGCAGCTTAGTGGCCCGCGCCTACGAGCAGTACTTC.

This clonotype was detected a few times. V and J are TRBV11-3 and TRBJ2-3; TRBD2 might be the D (7 bases). This CDR3 spans 14 amino acids. Germline V gene data show CDR1 as SGHNT and CDR2 as YENEEA. Trimming removed 5 bases from V and 5 bases from J, with 14 bases in between. The CDR3 loop is CASSKGGRQDTQYF. The CDR3 region has the DNA TGTGCCAGCAGCAAGGGGGGGCGTCAAGATACGCAGTATTTT. Combining the CDR3 with reference TRBV11-3 and TRBJ2-3 gives the whole variable domain EAGVVQSPRYKIIEKKQPVAFWCNPISGHNTLYWYLQNLGQGPELLIRYENEEAVDDSQLPKDRFSAERLKGVDSTLKIQPAELGDSAVYLCASSKGGRQDTQYFGPGTRLTVL.

There are many counts of this clonotype. This rearrangement joins TRBV27 to TRBJ2-7; 13 nucleotides align to TRBD2. This CDR3 region has 17 residues. The V and J ends lost 3 bases and 3 bases, in that order; junction bases with no gene match: 8. Germline values: CDR1 MNHEY, CDR2 SMNVEV (reference sequence). In DNA form, the CDR3 reads TGTGCCAGCAGTTTCCGGTGGACTAGCGGGGGAAGCTACGAGCAGTACTTC. Translating it yields CASSFRWTSGGSYEQYF.

The CDR3 sequence: CASSYSRTGVGQTQYF. The CDR3 coding sequence is TGTGCCAGCAGTTACTCAAGGACGGGGGTCGGGCAGACCCAGTACTTC. V is TRBV6-6 and J is TRBJ2-5; a weak D match, TRBD2 (6 bases). CDR1 and CDR2 from the germline V gene are MNHNY and SVGAGI (reference sequence). Trimming took off 0 bases at V and 6 bases at J, with 17 bases between the two ends. CDR3 length equals 16 residues.